This TCR beta chain was retrieved from a study of beta chain features in type 1 diabetes. Study outcomes and limitations: TCRB CDR3s were moderately but significantly shorter in Type 1 diabetes patients in all four CD4+ subsets. The study left unresolved whether HLA type influences TCRB rearrangement. Fewer junction insertions and more nucleotide deletions appeared in type 1 diabetes patients.

Investigators reverse transcribed all isolated RNA, so they sequenced expressed TCRB transcripts. TCRdb's table, derived via immunoSEQ multiplex PCR, lists solely in-frame clones and lacks some. The repertoire has under 350,000 clones, around 22% of them found once; the top ten carry 0.012%. Details on this clone: The target antigen is unknown.

Deletions cut 1 base from V and 0 bases from J, with 6 bases between. This CDR3 is built from 14 residues. Germline V gene lookup returns CDR1 LNHNV and CDR2 YYDKDF (reference sequence). The sequencing sample was made of naive CD4+ T cells from blood. The sequence came from a woman aged 25 to 39 with type 1 diabetes. The chain carries TRBV15 and TRBJ2-5; tentatively, D is TRBD2 (5 bases). Here the CDR3 reads CATSRVEDQETQYF. The DNA of the CDR3 is TGTGCCACCAGCAGAGTGGAGGACCAAGAGACCCAGTACTTC.